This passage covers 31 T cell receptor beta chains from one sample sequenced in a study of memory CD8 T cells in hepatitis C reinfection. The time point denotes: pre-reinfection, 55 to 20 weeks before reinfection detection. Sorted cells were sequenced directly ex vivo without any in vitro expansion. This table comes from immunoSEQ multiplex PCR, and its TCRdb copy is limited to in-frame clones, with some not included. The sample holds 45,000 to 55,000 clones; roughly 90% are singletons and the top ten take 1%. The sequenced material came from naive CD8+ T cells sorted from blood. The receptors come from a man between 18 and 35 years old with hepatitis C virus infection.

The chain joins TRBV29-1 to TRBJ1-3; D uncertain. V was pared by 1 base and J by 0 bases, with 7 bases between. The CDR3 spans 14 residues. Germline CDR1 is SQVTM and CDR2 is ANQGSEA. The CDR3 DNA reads TGCAGCGTTGAAGGGGAGAGCTCTGGAAACACCATATATTTT. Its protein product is CSVEGESSGNTIYF.

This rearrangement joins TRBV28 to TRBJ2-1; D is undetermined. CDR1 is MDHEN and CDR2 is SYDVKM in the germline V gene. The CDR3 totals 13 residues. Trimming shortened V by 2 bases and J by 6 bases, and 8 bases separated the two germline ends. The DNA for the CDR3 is TGTGCCAGCAGTTTAGAGGCTGGCAATGAGCAGTTCTTC. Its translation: CASSLEAGNEQFF.

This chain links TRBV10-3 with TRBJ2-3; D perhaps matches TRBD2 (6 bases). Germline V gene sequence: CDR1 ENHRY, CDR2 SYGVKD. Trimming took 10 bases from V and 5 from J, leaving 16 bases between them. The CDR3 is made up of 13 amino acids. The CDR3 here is CANSDSSVDTQYF. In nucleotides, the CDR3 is TGTGCCAACTCGGATTCTAGCGTAGATACGCAGTATTTT.

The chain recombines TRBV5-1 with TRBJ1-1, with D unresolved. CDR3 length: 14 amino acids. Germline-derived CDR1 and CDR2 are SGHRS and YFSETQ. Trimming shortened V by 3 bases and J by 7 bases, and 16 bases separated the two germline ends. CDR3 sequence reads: CASSSLEREFEAFF. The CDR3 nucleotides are TGCGCCAGCAGCTCTTTGGAGAGAGAATTTGAAGCTTTCTTT.

This chain's CDR3 is CASSMGGNSPLHF. CDR3 nucleotide sequence: TGTGCCAGTAGTATGGGGGGTAATTCACCCCTCCACTTT. The chain links TRBV19 to TRBJ1-6, with D tentatively TRBD1 (5 bases). Trimming pared 3 bases from V and 6 bases from J, leaving 6 bases between. CDR3 length: 13 residues. Germline V gene sequence: CDR1 LNHDA, CDR2 SQIVND (reference sequence).

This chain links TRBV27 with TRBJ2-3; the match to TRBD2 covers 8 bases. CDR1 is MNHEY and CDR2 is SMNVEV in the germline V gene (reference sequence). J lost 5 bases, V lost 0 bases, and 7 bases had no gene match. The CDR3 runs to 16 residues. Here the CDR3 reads CASSLSVAGWRDTQYF. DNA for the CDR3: TGTGCCAGCAGTTTATCGGTAGCGGGGTGGAGAGATACGCAGTATTTT.

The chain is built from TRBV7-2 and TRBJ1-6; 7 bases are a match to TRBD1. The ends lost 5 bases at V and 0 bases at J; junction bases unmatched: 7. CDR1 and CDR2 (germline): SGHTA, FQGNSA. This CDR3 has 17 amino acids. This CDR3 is CASSLISGGSYNSPLHF. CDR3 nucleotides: TGTGCCAGCAGCCTCATATCAGGGGGCTCCTATAATTCACCCCTCCACTTT.

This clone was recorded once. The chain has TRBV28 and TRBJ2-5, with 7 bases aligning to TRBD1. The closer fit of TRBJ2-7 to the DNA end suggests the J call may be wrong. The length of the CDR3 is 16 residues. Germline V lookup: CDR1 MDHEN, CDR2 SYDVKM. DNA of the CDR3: TGTGCCATCTCCTTGGACAGGACCATTTTGAACTACGAGCAGTACTTC. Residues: CAISLDRTILNYEQYF.

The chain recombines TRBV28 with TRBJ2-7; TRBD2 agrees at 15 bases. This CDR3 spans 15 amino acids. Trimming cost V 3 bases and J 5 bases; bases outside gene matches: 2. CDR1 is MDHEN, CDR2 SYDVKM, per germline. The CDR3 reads CASSLGLAGGHEQYF. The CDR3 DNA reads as TGTGCCAGCAGTTTGGGACTAGCGGGAGGCCACGAGCAGTACTTC.

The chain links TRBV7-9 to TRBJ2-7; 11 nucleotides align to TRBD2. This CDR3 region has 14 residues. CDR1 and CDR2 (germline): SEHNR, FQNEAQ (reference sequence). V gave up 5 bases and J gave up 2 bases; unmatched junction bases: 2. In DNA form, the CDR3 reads TGTGCCAGCAGCCCGACTAGCGGGACCTACGAGCAGTACGTC. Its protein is CASSPTSGTYEQYV.

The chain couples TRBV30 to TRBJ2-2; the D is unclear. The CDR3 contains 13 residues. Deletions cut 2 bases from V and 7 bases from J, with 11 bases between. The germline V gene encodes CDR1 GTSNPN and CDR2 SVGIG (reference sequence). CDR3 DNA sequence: TGTGCCTGGAGTTCCCCGGGTCACGGGGAGCTGTTTTTT. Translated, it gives CAWSSPGHGELFF.

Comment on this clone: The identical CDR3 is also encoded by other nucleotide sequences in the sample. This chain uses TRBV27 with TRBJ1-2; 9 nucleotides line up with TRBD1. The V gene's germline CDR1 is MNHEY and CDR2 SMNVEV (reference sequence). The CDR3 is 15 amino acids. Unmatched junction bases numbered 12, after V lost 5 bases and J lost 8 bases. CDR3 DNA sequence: TGTGCCAGCAGTGTGACAGGGGGGAGGTTTGAGGGCTACACCTTC. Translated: CASSVTGGRFEGYTF.

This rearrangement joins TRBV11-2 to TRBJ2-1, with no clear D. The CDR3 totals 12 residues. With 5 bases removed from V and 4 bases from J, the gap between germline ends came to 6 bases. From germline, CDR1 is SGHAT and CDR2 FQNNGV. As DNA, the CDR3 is TGTGCCAGCAGCCAAATTTACAATGAGCAGTTCTTC. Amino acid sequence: CASSQIYNEQFF.

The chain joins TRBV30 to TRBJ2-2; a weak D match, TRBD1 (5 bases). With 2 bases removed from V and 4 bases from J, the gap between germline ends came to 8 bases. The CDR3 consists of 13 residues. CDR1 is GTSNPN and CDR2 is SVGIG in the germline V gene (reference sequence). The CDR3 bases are TGTGCCTGGAGTCTCACAGGCACCGGGGAGCTGTTTTTT. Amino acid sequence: CAWSLTGTGELFF. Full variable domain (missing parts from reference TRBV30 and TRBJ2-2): SQTIHQWPATLVQPVGSPLSLECTVEGTSNPNLYWYRQAAGRGLQLLFYSVGIGQISSEVPQNLSASRPQDRQFILSSKKLLLSDSGFYLCAWSLTGTGELFFGEGSRLTVL.

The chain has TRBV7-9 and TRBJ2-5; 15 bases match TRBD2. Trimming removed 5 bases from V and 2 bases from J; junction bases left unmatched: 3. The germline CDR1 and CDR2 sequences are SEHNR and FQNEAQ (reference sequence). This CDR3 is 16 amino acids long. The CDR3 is CASSPGTSGGQETQYF. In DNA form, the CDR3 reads TGTGCCAGCAGCCCCGGGACTAGCGGGGGGCAAGAGACCCAGTACTTC.

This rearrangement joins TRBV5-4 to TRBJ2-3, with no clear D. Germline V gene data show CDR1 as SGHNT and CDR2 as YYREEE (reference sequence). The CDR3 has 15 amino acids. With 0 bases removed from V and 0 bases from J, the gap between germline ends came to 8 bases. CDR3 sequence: CASSLDGPSTDTQYF. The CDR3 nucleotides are TGTGCCAGCAGCTTGGATGGGCCCAGCACAGATACGCAGTATTTT.

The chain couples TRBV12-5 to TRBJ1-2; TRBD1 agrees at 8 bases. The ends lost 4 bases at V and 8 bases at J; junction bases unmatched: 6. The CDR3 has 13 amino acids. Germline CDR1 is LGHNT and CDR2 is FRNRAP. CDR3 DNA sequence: TGTGCTAGTGGTTCGACAGGGGTGGCGGGCTACACCTTC. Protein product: CASGSTGVAGYTF. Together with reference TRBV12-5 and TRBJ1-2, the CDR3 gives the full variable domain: DARVTQTPRHKVTEMGQEVTMRCQPILGHNTVFWYRQTMMQGLELLAYFRNRAPLDDSGMPKDRFSAEMPDATLATLKIQPSEPRDSAVYFCASGSTGVAGYTFGSGTRLTVV.

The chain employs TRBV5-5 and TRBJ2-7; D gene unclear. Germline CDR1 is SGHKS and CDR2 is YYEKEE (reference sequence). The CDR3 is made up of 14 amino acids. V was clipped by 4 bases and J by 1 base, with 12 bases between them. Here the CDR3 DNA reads TGTGCCAGCAGCCCTATGACACCTTCCTACGAGCAGTACTTC. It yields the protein CASSPMTPSYEQYF.

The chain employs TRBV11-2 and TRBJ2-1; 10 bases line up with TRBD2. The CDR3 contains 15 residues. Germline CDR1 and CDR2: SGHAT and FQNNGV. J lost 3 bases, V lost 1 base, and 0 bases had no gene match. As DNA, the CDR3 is TGTGCCAGCAGCTTAGGGACTAGCGGCTACAATGAGCAGTTCTTC. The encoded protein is CASSLGTSGYNEQFF. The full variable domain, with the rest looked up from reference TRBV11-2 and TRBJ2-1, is EAGVAQSPRYKIIEKRQSVAFWCNPISGHATLYWYQQILGQGPKLLIQFQNNGVVDDSQLPKDRFSAERLKGVDSTLKIQPAKLEDSAVYLCASSLGTSGYNEQFFGPGTRLTVL.

CDR3: CASSLEAGPYEQYF. CDR3 sequence (DNA): TGCGCCAGCAGCTTGGAGGCAGGCCCCTACGAGCAGTACTTC. This chain joins TRBV5-1 and TRBJ2-7; D not certain. The germline CDR1 and CDR2 sequences are SGHRS and YFSETQ. The V end lost 0 bases, the J end lost 2 bases, and 9 bases lay between the germline ends. The CDR3 contains 14 residues.

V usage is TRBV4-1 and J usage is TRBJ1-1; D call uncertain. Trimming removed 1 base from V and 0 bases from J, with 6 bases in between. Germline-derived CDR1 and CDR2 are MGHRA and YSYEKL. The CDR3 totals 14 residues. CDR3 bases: TGCGCCAGCAGCCAAGTGAGCTTGAACACTGAAGCTTTCTTT. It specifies CASSQVSLNTEAFF.

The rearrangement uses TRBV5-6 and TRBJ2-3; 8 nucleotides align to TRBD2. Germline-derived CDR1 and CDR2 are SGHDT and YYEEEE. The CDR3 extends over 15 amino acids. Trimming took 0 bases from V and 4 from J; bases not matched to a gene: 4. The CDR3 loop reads CASSLGLASADTQYF. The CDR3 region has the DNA TGTGCCAGCAGCTTGGGACTAGCGTCCGCAGATACGCAGTATTTT. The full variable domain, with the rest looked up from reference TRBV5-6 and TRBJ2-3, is DAGVTQSPTHLIKTRGQQVTLRCSPKSGHDTVSWYQQALGQGPQFIFQYYEEEERQRGNFPDRFSGHQFPNYSSELNVNALLLGDSALYLCASSLGLASADTQYFGPGTRLTVL.

CDR3: CASSSGLLTYEQYF. DNA of the CDR3: TGTGCCAGCAGCTCCGGACTGCTAACCTACGAGCAGTACTTC. The chain links TRBV7-9 to TRBJ2-7; tentatively, D is TRBD2 (5 bases). This CDR3 has 14 residues. Germline CDR1 SEHNR, CDR2 FQNEAQ (reference sequence). The V and J ends lost 4 bases and 2 bases respectively, with 12 bases between them. The full variable domain, rest sourced from reference TRBV7-9 and TRBJ2-7, is DTGVSQNPRHKITKRGQNVTFRCDPISEHNRLYWYRQTLGQGPEFLTYFQNEAQLEKSRLLSDRFSAERPKGSFSTLEIQRTEQGDSAMYLCASSSGLLTYEQYFGPGTRLTVT.

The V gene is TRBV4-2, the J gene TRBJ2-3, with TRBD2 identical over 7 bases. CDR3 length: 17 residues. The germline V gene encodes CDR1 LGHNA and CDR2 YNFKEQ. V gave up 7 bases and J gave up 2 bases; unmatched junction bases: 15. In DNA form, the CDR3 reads TGTGCCAGCACCTCAATGCCCCTCGGGACTATCACAGATACGCAGTATTTT. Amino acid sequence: CASTSMPLGTITDTQYF.

The CDR3 DNA reads TGCGCCAGCAACCCCTCCTACGAGCAGTACTTC. It encodes CASNPSYEQYF. This chain links TRBV5-1 with TRBJ2-5; no clear D. The J call is uncertain, as TRBJ2-7 better fits the DNA end. This CDR3 region has 11 residues. The V gene's germline CDR1 is SGHRS and CDR2 YFSETQ.

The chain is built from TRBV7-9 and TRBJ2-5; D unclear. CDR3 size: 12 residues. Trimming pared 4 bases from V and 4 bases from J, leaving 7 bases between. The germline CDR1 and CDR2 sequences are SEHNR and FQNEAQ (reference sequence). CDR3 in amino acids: CASSSLRETQYF. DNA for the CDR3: TGTGCCAGCAGCTCCCTTCGAGAGACCCAGTACTTC.

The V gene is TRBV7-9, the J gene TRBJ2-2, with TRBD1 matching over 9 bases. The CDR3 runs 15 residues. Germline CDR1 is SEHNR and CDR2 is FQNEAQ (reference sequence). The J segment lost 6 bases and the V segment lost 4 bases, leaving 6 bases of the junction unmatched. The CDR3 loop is CASSSRDREAGELFF. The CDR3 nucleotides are TGTGCCAGCAGCTCCCGGGACAGGGAGGCCGGGGAGCTGTTTTTT.

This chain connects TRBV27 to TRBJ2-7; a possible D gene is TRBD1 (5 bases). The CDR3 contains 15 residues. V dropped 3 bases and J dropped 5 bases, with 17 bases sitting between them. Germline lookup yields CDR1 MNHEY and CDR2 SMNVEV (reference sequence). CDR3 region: CASSFGAGSGNEQYF. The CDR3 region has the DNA TGTGCCAGCAGTTTTGGGGCAGGTTCAGGGAACGAGCAGTACTTC.

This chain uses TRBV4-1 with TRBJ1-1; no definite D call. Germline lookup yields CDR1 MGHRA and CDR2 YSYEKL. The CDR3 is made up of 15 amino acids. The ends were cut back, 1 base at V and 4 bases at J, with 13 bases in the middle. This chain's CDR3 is CASSQGREMGTEAFF. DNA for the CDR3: TGCGCCAGCAGCCAAGGGAGGGAGATGGGCACTGAAGCTTTCTTT.

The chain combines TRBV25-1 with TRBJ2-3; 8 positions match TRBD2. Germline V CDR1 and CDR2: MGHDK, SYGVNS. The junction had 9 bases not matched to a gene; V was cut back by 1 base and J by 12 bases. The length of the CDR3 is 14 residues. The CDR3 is CASSEFRSAGAQYF. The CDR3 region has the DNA TGTGCCAGCAGTGAATTTCGATCAGCGGGGGCCCAGTATTTT.

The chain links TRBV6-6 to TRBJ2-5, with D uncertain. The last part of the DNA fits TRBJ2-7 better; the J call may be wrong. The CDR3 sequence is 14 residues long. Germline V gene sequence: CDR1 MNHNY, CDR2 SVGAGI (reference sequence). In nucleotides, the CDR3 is TGTGCCAGCAGTTACTCGTCGCAGGCTCACGAGCAGTACTTC. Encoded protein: CASSYSSQAHEQYF.